This TCR beta chain derives from a study of T cells in women clearing cervical HPV infection. Study information: Controls gave blood once infection was undetectable; cases at lesion identification. Study results and limitations: Repertoire richness, not evenness, was significantly elevated in CIN3+ cases versus controls. Controls had more TRBV6-7 (about 0.15%) than cases (roughly 0.11%). Timing of associations relative to infection is unclear; T-cell subsets were not isolated.

Trimming took 3 bases from V and 1 from J, leaving 7 bases between them. Germline CDR1 DFQATT, CDR2 SNEGSKA (reference sequence). The CDR3 is 12 amino acids. Sequenced by immunoSEQ multiplex PCR; TCRdb stores in-frame clones only, minus some. The data show around 31,000 clones, and the top ten clones hold approximately 4.5%. In regard to this clone: No antigen is known for it. The read falls 3 residues short of the CDR3 end, and the missing part is taken from the germline J gene.

The receptor was derived from a woman aged 18-70 years with a cervical HPV16 infection that either progressed to CIN3+ or cleared (not recorded which). Sequencing was carried out using blood buffy coat. The rearrangement joins TRBV20-1 to TRBJ2-7; D gene unclear. CDR3 DNA (partial): TGCAGTGCTAGTGAGGTTTCCTACGAG. Its translation: CSASEVSYE. The whole CDR3 sequence is CSASEVSYEQYF.